This passage covers 8 T cell receptor beta chains from one sample sequenced in a study of OX40 agonist ivuxolimab in advanced cancers. Sequenced by immunoSEQ multiplex PCR; TCRdb stores in-frame clones only, minus some. The sample shows 40,000 to 45,000 clones, more than 70% of them seen only once. The sample was CD4+ or CD8+ T cells sorted from blood, taken in a trial of the OX40 agonist ivuxolimab. The receptor set was obtained from an adult with an advanced solid tumor such as melanoma, head and neck, liver or kidney cancer.

The V call is TRBV6-1, the J call TRBJ2-1, with 8 bases that match TRBD2. Germline values: CDR1 MNHNS, CDR2 SASEGT. The CDR3 has 13 amino acids. Trimming took 6 bases from V and 7 from J; bases not matched to a gene: 5. CDR3: CASSLGLANEQFF. The CDR3 DNA reads TGTGCCAGCAGCCTAGGACTAGCAAATGAGCAGTTCTTC.

The V and J genes are TRBV13 and TRBJ1-3, with a possible D match to TRBD1 (5 bases). Germline CDR1 reads PRHDT; CDR2 reads FYEKMQ (reference sequence). The CDR3 totals 14 residues. V lost 3 bases to trimming and J lost 1 base, with 7 bases between them. As DNA, the CDR3 is TGTGCCAGCAGCTTGGGGGGTTCTGGAAACACCATATATTTT. This gives the protein CASSLGGSGNTIYF.

The chain joins TRBV7-9 to TRBJ1-2; possible D gene TRBD1, 5 bases. V dropped 3 bases and J dropped 7 bases, with 12 bases sitting between them. The CDR3 has 13 amino acids. The germline gives CDR1 SEHNR, CDR2 FQNEAQ (reference sequence). CDR3 in amino acids: CASSLGREVGYTF. For the CDR3, the DNA is TGTGCCAGCAGCTTGGGGCGGGAAGTTGGCTACACCTTC.

J is TRBJ1-2 and V is TRBV21-1. TRBV21-1 is annotated as a pseudogene. This CDR3 has 16 amino acids. In DNA, the CDR3 is TGTGCCAGCAGCAAAGCGCGAGGGAACAACAACTATGGCTACACCTTC. This gives the protein CASSKARGNNNYGYTF.

The chain combines TRBV7-9 with TRBJ2-1; D gene unclear. This CDR3 region has 14 residues. Germline-derived CDR1 and CDR2 are SEHNR and FQNEAQ (reference sequence). Trimming stripped 6 bases from V and 4 bases from J, with 13 bases between. The CDR3 loop reads CASSSPIDYNEQFF. The DNA for the CDR3 is TGTGCCAGCAGTTCTCCGATCGATTACAATGAGCAGTTCTTC.

The V and J genes are TRBV9 and TRBJ2-1; 12 bases are a match to TRBD2. Per germline, CDR1 SGDLS and CDR2 YYNGEE. The V and J ends lost 4 bases and 7 bases, in that order; junction bases with no gene match: 3. The CDR3 sequence is 14 residues long. As DNA, the CDR3 is TGTGCCAGCAGCAGGACTAGCGGGAAGAATGAGCAGTTCTTC. Amino acid sequence: CASSRTSGKNEQFF.

The V gene is TRBV11-2, the J gene TRBJ2-5; 8 positions match TRBD2. This CDR3 has 15 amino acids. V lost 0 bases, J lost 4 bases, and 4 bases stayed unmatched. Germline V gives CDR1 SGHAT, CDR2 FQNNGV. CDR3 amino acids: CASSLDSGKGETQYF. The CDR3 DNA reads TGTGCCAGCAGCTTAGATAGCGGGAAGGGAGAGACCCAGTACTTC.

The sample holds one count of this clone. The V gene is TRBV28, the J gene TRBJ2-1; D uncertain. V lost 3 bases and J lost 6, with 9 bases in between. The CDR3 runs 13 residues. Germline values: CDR1 MDHEN, CDR2 SYDVKM. This CDR3 is CASSFPALNEQFF. The CDR3 bases are TGTGCCAGCAGTTTCCCGGCACTCAATGAGCAGTTCTTC.